Listed here is a single T cell receptor beta chain. This sample is part of a study of sequential checkpoint blockade in melanoma. Study-level background: Patients were randomized 1:1 to nivolumab-then-ipilimumab or ipilimumab-then-nivolumab first-line. After both sequences, patients received maintenance nivolumab.

Treatment noted: randomized to nivolumab then ipilimumab (arm A) or the reverse (arm B). No patient had prior DNA-damaging chemotherapy. From thawed PBMCs, live CD3+CD8+ cells negative for CD19 and CD56 were sorted. Produced via immunoSEQ multiplex PCR; TCRdb's table is partial and in-frame only. Altogether some 13,000 clones are present, around 72% being singletons, with the ten largest covering approximately 32%. The CDR3 runs 14 residues. Germline assignment: CDR1 SGDLS and CDR2 YYNGEE. V shed 1 base and J shed 4 bases, with 11 bases lying between them. This sequence was found in a human donor with melanoma. The chain is built from TRBV9 and TRBJ2-5; TRBD2 might be the D (7 bases). This specimen consisted of CD8+ T cells sorted from blood (inferred from file names), obtained from a patient given nivolumab and ipilimumab in sequence. DNA of the CDR3: TGTGCCAGCAGCGTAAGGGGGGGTATAGAGACCCAGTACTTC. Translated, it gives CASSVRGGIETQYF.